This T cell receptor beta chain is from a study of STAT5B mutations in CD4+ large granular lymphocyte leukemia. General study results and limits: Without putative leukemic clones, patient CD4-sorted repertoires remained more clonal than healthy CD4+ repertoires.

Points on this clone: Its specificity is not known.

Sequencing used immunoSEQ multiplex PCR; TCRdb keeps in-frame clones, though not all of them. The table shows 32,000 or so clones, with 70% to 90% occurring only once. This TCR derives from a human donor in good health. Material for sequencing was CD4+ T cells from blood buffy coats.

Here the CDR3 DNA reads TGTGCCAGCAGCTTAGGGCCGGGAGACGAGCAGTACTTC. The encoded protein is CASSLGPGDEQYF. The genes are TRBV7-2 and TRBJ2-7, with TRBD2 as a possible D gene (6 bases). This CDR3 is built from 13 residues. Looked up from germline, CDR1 is SGHTA and CDR2 is FQGNSA. The ends were cut back, 1 base at V and 5 bases at J, with 9 bases in the middle.